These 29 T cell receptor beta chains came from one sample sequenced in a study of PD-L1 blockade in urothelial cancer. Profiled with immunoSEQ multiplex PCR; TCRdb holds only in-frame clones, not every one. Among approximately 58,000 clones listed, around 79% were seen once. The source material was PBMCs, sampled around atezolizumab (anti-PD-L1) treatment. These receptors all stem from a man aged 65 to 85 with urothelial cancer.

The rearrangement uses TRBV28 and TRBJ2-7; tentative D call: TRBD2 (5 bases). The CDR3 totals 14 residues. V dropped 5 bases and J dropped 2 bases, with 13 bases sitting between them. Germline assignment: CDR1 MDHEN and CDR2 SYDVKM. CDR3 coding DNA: TGTGCCAGCAGTGGGAGCGGAGCCCCCTACGAGCAGTACTTC. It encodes CASSGSGAPYEQYF.

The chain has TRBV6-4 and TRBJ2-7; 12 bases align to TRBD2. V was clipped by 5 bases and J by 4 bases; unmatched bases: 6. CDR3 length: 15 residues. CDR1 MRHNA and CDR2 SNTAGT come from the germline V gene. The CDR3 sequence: CASSTGLAGIYEQYF. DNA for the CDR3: TGTGCCAGCAGTACCGGACTAGCGGGAATATACGAGCAGTACTTC.

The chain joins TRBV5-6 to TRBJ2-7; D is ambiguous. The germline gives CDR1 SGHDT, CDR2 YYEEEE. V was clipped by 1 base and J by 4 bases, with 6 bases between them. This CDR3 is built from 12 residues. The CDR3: CASSLRTYEQYF. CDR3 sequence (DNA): TGTGCCAGCAGCTTGAGAACTTACGAGCAGTACTTC.

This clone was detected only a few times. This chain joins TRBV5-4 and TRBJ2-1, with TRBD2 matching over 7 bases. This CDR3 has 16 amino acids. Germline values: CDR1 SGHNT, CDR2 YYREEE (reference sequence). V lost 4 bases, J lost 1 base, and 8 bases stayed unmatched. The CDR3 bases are TGTGCCAGCAGCCCCCAGAGCGGGAAGTCCTACAATGAGCAGTTCTTC. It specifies CASSPQSGKSYNEQFF.

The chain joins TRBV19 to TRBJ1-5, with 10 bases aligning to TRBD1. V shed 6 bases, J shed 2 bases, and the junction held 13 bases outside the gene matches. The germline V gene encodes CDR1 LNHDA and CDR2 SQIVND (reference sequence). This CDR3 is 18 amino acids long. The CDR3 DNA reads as TGTGCCAGTAGCTCGACAGGGGGCGCTTTTTCGGGCAATCAGCCCCAGCATTTT. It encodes CASSSTGGAFSGNQPQHF.

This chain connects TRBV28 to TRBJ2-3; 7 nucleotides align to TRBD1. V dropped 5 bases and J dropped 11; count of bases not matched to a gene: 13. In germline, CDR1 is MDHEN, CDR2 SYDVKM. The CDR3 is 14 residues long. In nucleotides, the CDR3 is TGTGCCAGCAGTGCCGACAGGGTCGTAGGGGGGCAGTATTTT. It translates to CASSADRVVGGQYF.

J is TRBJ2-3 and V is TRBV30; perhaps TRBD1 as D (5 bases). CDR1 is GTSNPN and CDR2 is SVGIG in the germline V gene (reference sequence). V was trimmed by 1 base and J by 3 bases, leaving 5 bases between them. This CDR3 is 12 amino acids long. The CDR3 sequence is CAWSAGTDTQYF. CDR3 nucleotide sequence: TGTGCCTGGAGTGCAGGGACAGATACGCAGTATTTT.

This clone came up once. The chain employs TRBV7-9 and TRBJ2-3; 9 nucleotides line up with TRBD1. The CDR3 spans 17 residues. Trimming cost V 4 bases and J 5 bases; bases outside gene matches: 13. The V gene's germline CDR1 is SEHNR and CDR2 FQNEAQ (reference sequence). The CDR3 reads CASSSTIGQGRLDTQYF. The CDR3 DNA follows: TGTGCCAGCAGCTCAACTATCGGACAGGGGAGGCTAGATACGCAGTATTTT.

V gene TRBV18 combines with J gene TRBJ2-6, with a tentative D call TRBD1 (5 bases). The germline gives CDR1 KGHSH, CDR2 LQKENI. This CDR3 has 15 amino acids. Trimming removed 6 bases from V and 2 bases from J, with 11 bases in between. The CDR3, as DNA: TGTGCCAGCTCCCAAGGGGCCCCTGGGGCCAACGTCCTGACTTTC. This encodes CASSQGAPGANVLTF.

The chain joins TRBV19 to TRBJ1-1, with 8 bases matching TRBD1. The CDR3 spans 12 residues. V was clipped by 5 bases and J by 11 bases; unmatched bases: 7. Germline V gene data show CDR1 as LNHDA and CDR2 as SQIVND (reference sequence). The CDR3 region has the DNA TGTGCCAGTAGTGCGACAGGGGTGGAGGCTTTCTTT. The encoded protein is CASSATGVEAFF.

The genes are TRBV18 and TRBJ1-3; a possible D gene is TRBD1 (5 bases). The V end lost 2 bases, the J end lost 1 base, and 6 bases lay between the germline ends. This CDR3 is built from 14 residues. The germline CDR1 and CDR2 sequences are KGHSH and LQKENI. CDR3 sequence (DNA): TGTGCCAGCTCACCAGCAGGGTCTGGAAACACCATATATTTT. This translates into CASSPAGSGNTIYF.

CDR3 DNA: TGTGCCAGCAGCTTGGCCTCAGGGGACGAGCAGTTCTTC. Translation gives CASSLASGDEQFF. The chain links TRBV5-4 to TRBJ2-1, with D maybe TRBD1 (6 bases). V was trimmed by 0 bases and J by 10 bases, leaving 11 bases between them. The germline V gene has CDR1 SGHNT and CDR2 YYREEE (reference sequence). The CDR3 covers 13 residues.

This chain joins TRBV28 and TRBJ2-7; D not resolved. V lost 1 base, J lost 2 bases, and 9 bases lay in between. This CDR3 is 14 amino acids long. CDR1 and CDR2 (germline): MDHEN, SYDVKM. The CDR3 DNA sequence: TGTGCCAGCAGTTTATCTCTTGAGACCTACGAGCAGTACTTC. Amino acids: CASSLSLETYEQYF.

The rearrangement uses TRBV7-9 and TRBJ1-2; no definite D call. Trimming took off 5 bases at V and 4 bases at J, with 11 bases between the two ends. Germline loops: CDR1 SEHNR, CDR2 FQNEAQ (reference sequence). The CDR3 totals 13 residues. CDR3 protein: CASSLQNAYGYTF. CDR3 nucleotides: TGTGCCAGCAGCCTACAGAACGCCTATGGCTACACCTTC.

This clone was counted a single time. The CDR3 here is CASSPGAGYTEAFF. The CDR3 nucleotides are TGTGCCAGCTCACCTGGCGCGGGTTACACTGAAGCTTTCTTT. V and J are TRBV18 and TRBJ1-1; D uncertain. Germline CDR1 is KGHSH and CDR2 is LQKENI. This CDR3 contains 14 residues. V was cut by 3 bases and J by 3 bases, with 11 bases left in between.

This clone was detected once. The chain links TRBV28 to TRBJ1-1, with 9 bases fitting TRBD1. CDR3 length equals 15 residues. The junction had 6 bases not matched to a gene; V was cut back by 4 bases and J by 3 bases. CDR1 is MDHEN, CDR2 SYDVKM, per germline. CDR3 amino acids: CASSSTGGGYTEAFF. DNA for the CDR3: TGTGCCAGCAGTTCGACAGGGGGTGGCTACACTGAAGCTTTCTTT. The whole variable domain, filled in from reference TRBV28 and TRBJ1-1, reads DVKVTQSSRYLVKRTGEKVFLECVQDMDHENMFWYRQDPGLGLRLIYFSYDVKMKEKGDIPEGYSVSREKKERFSLILESASTNQTSMYLCASSSTGGGYTEAFFGQGTRLTVV.

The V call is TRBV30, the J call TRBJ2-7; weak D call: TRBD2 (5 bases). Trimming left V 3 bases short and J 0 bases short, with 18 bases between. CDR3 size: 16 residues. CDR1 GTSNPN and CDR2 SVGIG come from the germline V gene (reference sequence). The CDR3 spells CAWSRGRAGISYEQYF. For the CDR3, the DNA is TGTGCCTGGAGCCGGGGTCGGGCGGGTATCTCCTACGAGCAGTACTTC.

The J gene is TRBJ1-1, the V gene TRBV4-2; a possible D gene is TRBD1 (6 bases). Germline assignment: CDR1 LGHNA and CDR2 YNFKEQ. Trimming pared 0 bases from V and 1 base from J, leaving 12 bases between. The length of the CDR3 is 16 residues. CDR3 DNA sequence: TGTGCCAGCAGCCAAGAATCGACAGGCTGGAACACTGAAGCTTTCTTT. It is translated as CASSQESTGWNTEAFF.

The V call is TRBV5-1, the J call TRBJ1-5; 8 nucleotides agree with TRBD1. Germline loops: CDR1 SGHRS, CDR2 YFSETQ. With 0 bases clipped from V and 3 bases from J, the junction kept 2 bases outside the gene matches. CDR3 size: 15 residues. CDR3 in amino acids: CASSLGTGSNQPQHF. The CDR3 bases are TGCGCCAGCAGCTTGGGGACAGGGTCCAATCAGCCCCAGCATTTT.

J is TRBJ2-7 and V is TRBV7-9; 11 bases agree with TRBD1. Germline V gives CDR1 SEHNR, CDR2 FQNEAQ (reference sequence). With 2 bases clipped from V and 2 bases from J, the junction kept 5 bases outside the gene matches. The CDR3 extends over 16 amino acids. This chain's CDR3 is CASSLYAGQGAYEQYF. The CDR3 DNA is TGTGCCAGCAGCTTATATGCGGGACAGGGGGCCTACGAGCAGTACTTC.

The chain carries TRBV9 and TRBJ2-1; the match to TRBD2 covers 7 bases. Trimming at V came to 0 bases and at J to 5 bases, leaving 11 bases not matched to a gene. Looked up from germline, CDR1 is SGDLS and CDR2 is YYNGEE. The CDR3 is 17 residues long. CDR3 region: CASSVVPGGRVNNEQFF. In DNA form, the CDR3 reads TGTGCCAGCAGCGTAGTCCCTGGCGGGAGAGTCAACAATGAGCAGTTCTTC. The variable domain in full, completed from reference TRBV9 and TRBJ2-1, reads DSGVTQTPKHLITATGQRVTLRCSPRSGDLSVYWYQQSLDQGLQFLIQYYNGEERAKGNILERFSAQQFPDLHSELNLSSLELGDSALYFCASSVVPGGRVNNEQFFGPGTRLTVL.

The CDR3 DNA follows: TGTGCCAGCAGTTTACAGAGACTAGCGGGTCCCTACGAGCAGTACTTC. Its protein product is CASSLQRLAGPYEQYF. The V gene is TRBV27, the J gene TRBJ2-7; 10 bases match TRBD2. CDR1 and CDR2 from the germline V gene are MNHEY and SMNVEV (reference sequence). This CDR3 comprises 16 residues. The trim removed 2 bases at V and 2 bases at J, leaving 6 bases unmatched.

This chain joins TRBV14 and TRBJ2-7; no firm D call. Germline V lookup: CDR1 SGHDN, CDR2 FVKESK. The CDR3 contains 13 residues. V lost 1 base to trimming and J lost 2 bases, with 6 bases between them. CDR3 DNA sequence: TGTGCCAGCAGCCAAGGTATCGCCTACGAGCAGTACTTC. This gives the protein CASSQGIAYEQYF.

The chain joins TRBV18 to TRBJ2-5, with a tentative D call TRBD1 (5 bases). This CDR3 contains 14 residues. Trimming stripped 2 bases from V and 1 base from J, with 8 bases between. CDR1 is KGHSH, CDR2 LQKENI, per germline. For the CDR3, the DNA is TGTGCCAGCTCACCAGGGGCAGGCCAAGAGACCCAGTACTTC. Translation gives CASSPGAGQETQYF.

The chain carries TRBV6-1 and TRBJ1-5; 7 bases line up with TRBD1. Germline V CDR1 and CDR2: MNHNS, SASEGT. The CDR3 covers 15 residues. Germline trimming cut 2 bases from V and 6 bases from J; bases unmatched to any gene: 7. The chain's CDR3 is CASSEFETGTQPQHF. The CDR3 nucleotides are TGTGCCAGCAGTGAATTCGAGACAGGGACTCAGCCCCAGCATTTT.

The DNA of the CDR3 is TGTGCCAGCAGCTTATCCGGGCAGGGGGCTTTGAACACTGAAGCTTTCTTT. It translates to CASSLSGQGALNTEAFF. V is TRBV7-8 and J is TRBJ1-1, with 8 nucleotides matching TRBD1. The germline CDR1 and CDR2 sequences are SGHVS and FQNEAQ. The ends lost 2 bases at V and 0 bases at J; junction bases unmatched: 8. The CDR3 contains 17 residues.

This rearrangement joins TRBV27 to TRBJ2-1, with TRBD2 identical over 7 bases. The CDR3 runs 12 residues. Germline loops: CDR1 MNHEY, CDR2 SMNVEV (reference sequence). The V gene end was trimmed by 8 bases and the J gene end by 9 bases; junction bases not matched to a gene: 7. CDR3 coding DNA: TGTGCCAGCGGACTAGTCTCATCTGAGCAGTTCTTC. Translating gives CASGLVSSEQFF.

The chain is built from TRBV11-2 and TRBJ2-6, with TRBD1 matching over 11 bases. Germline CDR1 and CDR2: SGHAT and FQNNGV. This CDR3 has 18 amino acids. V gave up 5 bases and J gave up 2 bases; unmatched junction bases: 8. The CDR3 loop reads CASSIRTGGVTGANVLTF. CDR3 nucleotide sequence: TGTGCCAGCAGCATCAGGACAGGGGGCGTGACTGGGGCCAACGTCCTGACTTTC.

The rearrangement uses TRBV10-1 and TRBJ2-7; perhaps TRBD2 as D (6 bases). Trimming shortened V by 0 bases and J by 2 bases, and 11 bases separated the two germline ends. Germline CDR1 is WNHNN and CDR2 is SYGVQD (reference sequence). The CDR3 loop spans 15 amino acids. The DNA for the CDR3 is TGCGCCAGCAGTGAGTCTAGCGGCCCGGCCTACGAGCAGTACTTC. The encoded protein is CASSESSGPAYEQYF.